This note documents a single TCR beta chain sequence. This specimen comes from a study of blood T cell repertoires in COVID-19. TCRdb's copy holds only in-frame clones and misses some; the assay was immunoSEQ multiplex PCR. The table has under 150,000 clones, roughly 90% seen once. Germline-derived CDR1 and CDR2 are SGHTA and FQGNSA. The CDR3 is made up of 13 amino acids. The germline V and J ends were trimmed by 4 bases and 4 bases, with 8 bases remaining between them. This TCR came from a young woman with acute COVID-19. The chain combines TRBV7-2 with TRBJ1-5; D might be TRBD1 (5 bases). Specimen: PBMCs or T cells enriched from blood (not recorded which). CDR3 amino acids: CASSSQVNQPQHF. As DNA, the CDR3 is TGTGCCAGCAGCTCACAGGTGAATCAGCCCCAGCATTTT.